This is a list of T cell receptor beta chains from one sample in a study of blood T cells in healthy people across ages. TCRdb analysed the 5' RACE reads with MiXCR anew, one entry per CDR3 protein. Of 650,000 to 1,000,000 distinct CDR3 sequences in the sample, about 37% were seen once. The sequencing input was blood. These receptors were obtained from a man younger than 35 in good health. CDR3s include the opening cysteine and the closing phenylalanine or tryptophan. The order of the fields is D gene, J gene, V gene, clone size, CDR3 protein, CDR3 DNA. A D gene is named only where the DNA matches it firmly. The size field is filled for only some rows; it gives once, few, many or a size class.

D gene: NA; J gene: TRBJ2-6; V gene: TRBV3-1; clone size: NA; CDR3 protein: CASSQYKSSGANVLTF; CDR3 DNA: TGTGCCAGCAGCCAATATAAGAGCTCTGGGGCCAACGTCCTGACTTTC
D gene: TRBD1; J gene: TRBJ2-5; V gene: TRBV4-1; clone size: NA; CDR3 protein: CASSQVGQVGPLQYF; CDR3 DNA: TGCGCCAGCAGCCAAGTGGGACAGGTCGGACCTCTTCAGTACTTC
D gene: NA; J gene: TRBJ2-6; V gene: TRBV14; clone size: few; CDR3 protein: CASSQDPRHSGANVLTF; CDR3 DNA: TGTGCCAGCAGCCAAGACCCACGGCACTCTGGGGCCAACGTCCTGACTTTC
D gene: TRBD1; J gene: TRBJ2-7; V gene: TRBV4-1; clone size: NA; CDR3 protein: CASSAPRDRAYYEQYF; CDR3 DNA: TGCGCCAGCAGCGCCCCCCGGGACAGGGCCTACTACGAGCAGTACTTC
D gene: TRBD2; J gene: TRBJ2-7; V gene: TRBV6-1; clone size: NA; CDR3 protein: CASKKGLAGPLAPYEQYF; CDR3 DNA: TGTGCCAGCAAAAAGGGGCTAGCGGGGCCTCTTGCCCCTTACGAGCAGTACTTC
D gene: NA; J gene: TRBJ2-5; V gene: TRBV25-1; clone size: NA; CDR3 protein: CASSESFSGWETQYF; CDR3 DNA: TGTGCCAGCAGTGAATCCTTTTCGGGGTGGGAGACCCAGTACTTC
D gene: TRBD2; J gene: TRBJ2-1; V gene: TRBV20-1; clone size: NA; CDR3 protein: CSARPVSGNTYNEQFF; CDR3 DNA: TGCAGTGCTAGACCCGTTAGCGGGAACACCTACAATGAGCAGTTCTTC
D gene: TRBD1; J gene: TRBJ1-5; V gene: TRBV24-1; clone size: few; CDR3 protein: CATSDPGQGSNQPQHF; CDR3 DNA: TGTGCCACCAGTGATCCCGGACAGGGCAGCAATCAGCCCCAGCATTTT
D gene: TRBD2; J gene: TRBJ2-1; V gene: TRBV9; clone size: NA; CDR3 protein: CASARAGGSYNEQFF; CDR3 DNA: TGTGCCAGCGCGAGAGCGGGAGGGTCCTACAATGAGCAGTTCTTC
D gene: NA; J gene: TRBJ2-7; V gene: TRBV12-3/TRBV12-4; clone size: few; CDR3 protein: CASRPAYRRQLVYEQYF; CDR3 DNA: TGTGCCAGCAGGCCAGCCTACCGGAGACAGCTAGTCTATGAGCAGTACTTC
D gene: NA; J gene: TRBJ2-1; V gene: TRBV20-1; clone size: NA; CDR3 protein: CSARTDQETQFF; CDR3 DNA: TGCAGTGCGCGGACAGACCAAGAGACCCAGTTCTTC
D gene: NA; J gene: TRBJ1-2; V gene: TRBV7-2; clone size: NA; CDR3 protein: CASSLPTGSHRYTF; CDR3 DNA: TGTGCCAGCAGCTTACCCACAGGGAGTCACCGCTACACCTTC
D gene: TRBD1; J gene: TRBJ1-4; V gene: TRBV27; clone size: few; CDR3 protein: CASSSRGYDNEKLFF; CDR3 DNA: TGTGCCAGCAGTTCCAGGGGGTACGATAATGAAAAACTGTTTTTT
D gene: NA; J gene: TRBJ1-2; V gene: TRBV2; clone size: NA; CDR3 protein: CASYDRRGYTF; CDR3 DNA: TGTGCCAGTTACGACAGACGAGGATACACCTTC
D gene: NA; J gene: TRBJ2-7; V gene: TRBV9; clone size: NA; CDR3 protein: CASTASGVNEQYF; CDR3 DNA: TGTGCCAGCACCGCTTCCGGGGTCAATGAGCAGTACTTC
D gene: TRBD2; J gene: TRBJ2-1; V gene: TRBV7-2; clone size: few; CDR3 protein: CASSRRGVPDQFF; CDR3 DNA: TGTGCCAGCAGCCGACGGGGGGTGCCAGACCAGTTCTTC
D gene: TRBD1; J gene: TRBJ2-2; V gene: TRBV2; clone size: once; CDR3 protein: CASRGQGLMAGELFF; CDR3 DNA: TGTGCCAGCAGGGGACAGGGGTTGATGGCCGGGGAGCTGTTTTTT
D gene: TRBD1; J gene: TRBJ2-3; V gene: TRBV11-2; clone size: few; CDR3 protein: CASSLSRQGAVDTQYF; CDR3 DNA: TGTGCCAGCAGCTTATCGAGACAGGGGGCGGTGGATACGCAGTATTTT
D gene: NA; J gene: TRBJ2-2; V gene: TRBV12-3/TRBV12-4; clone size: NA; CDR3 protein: CASSGMRGELFF; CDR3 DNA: TGTGCCAGCAGTGGGATGCGGGGGGAGCTGTTTTTT
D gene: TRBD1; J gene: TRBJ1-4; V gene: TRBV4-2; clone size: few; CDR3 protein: CASSHPGQGEEKLFF; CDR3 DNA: TGTGCCAGCAGCCATCCCGGACAGGGAGAGGAAAAACTGTTTTTT
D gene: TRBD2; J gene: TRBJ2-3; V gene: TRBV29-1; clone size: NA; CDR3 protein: CSVGGYGGEHTDTQYF; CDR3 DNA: TGCAGCGTCGGGGGATATGGGGGGGAGCACACAGATACGCAGTATTTT
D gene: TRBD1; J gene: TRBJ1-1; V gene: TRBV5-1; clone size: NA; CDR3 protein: CASSPSYRGTTEAFF; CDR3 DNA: TGCGCCAGCAGCCCGTCATACAGGGGGACGACTGAAGCTTTCTTT
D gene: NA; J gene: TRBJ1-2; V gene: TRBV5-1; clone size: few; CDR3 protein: CASSAFLDSLGYTF; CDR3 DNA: TGCGCCAGCAGCGCATTTCTTGATTCCCTCGGCTACACCTTC
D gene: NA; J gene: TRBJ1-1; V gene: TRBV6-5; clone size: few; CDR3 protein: CASSYGVVDTEAFF; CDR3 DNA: TGTGCCAGCAGTTACGGGGTCGTGGACACTGAAGCTTTCTTT
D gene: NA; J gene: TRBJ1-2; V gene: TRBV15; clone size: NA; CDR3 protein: CATSREGGMGYGYTF; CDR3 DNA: TGTGCCACCAGCAGAGAGGGGGGAATGGGCTATGGCTACACCTTC
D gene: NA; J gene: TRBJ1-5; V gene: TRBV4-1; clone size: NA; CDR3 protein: CASSQDAAQPQHF; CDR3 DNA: TGCGCCAGCAGCCAAGACGCTGCTCAGCCCCAGCATTTT
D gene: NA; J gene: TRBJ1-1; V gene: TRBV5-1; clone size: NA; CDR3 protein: CASSLFAGTNTEAFF; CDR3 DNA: TGCGCCAGCAGCTTGTTCGCAGGAACTAACACTGAAGCTTTCTTT
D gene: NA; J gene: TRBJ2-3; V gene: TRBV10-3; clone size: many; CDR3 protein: CAISDTTDTQYF; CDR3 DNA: TGTGCCATCTCGGACACCACAGATACGCAGTATTTT
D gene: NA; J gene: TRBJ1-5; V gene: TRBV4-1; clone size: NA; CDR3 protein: CASSPRDFSNQPQHF; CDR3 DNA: TGCGCCAGCAGCCCCCGAGACTTTAGCAATCAGCCCCAGCATTTT
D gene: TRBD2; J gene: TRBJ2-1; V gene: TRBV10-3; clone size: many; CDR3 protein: CAISEGSGPYNEQFF; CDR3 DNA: TGTGCCATCAGTGAGGGTAGCGGGCCTTACAATGAGCAGTTCTTC
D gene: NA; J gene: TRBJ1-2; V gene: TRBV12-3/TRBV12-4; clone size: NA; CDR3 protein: CASSLRALEGGYTF; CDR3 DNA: TGTGCCAGCAGTTTAAGAGCCCTAGAGGGAGGCTACACCTTC
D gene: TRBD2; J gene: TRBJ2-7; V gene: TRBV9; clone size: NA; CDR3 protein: CASGRTPVIAGTEYEQYF; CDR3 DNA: TGTGCCAGCGGTAGGACACCGGTAATAGCGGGGACCGAATACGAGCAGTACTTC
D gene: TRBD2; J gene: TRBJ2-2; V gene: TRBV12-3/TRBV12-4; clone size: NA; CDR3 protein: CASSYRDYGNTGELFF; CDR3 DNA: TGTGCCAGCAGCTACCGGGACTACGGGAACACCGGGGAGCTGTTTTTT
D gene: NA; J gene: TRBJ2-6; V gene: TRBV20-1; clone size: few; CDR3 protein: CSATAGANVLTF; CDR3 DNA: TGCAGTGCAACTGCTGGGGCCAACGTCCTGACTTTC
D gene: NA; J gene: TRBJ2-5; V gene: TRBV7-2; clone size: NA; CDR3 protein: CASSLAGTIQYF; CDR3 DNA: TGTGCCAGCAGCTTAGCAGGCACCATCCAGTACTTC
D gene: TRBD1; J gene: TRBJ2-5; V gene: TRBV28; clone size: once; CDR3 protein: CASKDRAAMWYF; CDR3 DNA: TGTGCCAGCAAGGACAGGGCCGCAATGTGGTACTTC
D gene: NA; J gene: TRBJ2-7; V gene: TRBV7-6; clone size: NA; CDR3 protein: CASSPTMGREYEQYF; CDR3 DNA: TGTGCCAGCAGCCCCACTATGGGCAGGGAGTACGAGCAGTACTTC
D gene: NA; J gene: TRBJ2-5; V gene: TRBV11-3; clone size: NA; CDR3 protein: CASSLGTLVGNQETQYF; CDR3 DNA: TGTGCCAGCAGCTTAGGAACGTTGGTGGGTAACCAAGAGACCCAGTACTTC
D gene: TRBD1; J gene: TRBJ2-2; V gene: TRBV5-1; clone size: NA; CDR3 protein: CASSSHGTGVAGELFF; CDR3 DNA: TGCGCCAGCAGCTCCCACGGGACAGGGGTTGCCGGGGAGCTGTTTTTT
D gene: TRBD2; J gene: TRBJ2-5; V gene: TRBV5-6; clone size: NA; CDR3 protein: CASSLELAGARRETQYF; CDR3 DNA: TGTGCCAGCAGCTTGGAACTAGCGGGGGCCCGAAGGGAGACCCAGTACTTC
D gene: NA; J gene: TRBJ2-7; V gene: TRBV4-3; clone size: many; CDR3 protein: CASSQALDRAYEQYF; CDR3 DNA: TGCGCCAGCAGCCAAGCCCTGGACAGAGCCTACGAGCAGTACTTC
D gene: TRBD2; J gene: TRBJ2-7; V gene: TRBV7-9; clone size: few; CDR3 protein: CASSAGTSGGYEQYF; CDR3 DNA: TGTGCCAGCAGCGCGGGGACTAGCGGGGGTTACGAGCAGTACTTC
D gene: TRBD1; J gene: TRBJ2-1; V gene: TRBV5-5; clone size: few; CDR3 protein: CASSLAGIWDRAHNEQFF; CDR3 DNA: TGTGCCAGCAGCTTGGCAGGGATTTGGGACAGGGCTCACAATGAGCAGTTCTTC
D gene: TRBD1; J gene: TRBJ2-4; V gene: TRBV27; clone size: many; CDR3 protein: CASSRDRGAKNIQYF; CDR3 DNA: TGTGCCAGCAGTCGAGACAGGGGAGCCAAAAACATTCAGTACTTC
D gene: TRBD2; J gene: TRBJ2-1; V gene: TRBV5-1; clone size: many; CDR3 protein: CASSPGLAGNNEQFF; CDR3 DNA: TGCGCCAGCAGCCCGGGACTAGCGGGTAACAATGAGCAGTTCTTC
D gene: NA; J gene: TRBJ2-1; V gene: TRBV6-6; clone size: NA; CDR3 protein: CASSYPSQRGGWEQFF; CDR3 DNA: TGTGCCAGCAGTTACCCCTCTCAGAGGGGCGGATGGGAGCAGTTCTTC
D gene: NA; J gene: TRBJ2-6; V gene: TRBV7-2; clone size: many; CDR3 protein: CASSPRPASSGANVLTF; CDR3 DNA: TGTGCCAGCAGCCCTCGACCGGCCAGTTCTGGGGCCAACGTCCTGACTTTC